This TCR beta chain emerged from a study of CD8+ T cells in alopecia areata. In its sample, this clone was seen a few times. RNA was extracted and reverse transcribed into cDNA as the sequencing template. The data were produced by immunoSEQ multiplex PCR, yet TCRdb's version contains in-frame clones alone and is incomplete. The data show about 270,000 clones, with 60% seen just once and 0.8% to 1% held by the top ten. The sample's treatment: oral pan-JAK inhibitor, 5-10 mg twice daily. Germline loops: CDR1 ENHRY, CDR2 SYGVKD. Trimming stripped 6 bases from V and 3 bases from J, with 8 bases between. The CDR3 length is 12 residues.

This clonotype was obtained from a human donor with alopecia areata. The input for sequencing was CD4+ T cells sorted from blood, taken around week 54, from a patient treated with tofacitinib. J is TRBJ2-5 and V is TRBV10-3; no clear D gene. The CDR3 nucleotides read TGTGCCATCAGCCCCGATGAAGAGACCCAGTACTTC. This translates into CAISPDEETQYF.